The source of this TCR beta chain is a study of CD8 T cells in Susac syndrome. Random hexamers primed reverse transcription of about 0.5 to 1 ug RNA. TCRdb re-called the immunoSEQ multiplex PCR reads with MiXCR, one entry per CDR3 protein. Of 200,000 to 300,000 distinct CDR3 sequences in the sample, almost 97% were seen once. The CDR3 covers 16 residues. Germline CDR1 is SGHAT and CDR2 is FQNNGV. Trimming took 5 bases from V and 3 from J; bases not matched to a gene: 8. The receptor comes from a human donor with Susac syndrome. Material: CD4+ T cells from PBMCs. The chain employs TRBV11-2 and TRBJ2-1; 9 nucleotides line up with TRBD2. CDR3 region: CASSLTRREGYNEQFF. The DNA of the CDR3 is TGTGCCAGCAGCCTTACTAGGCGGGAGGGCTACAATGAGCAGTTCTTC.